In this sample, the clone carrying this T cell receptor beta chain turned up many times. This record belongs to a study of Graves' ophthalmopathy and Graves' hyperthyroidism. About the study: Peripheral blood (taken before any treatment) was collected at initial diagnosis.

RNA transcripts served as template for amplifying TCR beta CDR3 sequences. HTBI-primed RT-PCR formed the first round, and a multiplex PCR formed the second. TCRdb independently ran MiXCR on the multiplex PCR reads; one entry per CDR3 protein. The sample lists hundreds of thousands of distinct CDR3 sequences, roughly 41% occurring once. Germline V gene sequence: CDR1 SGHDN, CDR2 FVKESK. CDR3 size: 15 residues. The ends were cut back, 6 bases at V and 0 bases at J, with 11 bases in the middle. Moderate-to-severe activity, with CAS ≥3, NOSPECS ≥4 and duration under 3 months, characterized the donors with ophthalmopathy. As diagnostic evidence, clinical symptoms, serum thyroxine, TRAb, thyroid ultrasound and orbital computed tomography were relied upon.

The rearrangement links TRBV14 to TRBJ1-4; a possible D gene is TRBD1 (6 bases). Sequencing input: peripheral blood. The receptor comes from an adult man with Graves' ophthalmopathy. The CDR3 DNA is TGTGCCAGCAGGCAATCAGGGGCAACTAATGAAAAACTGTTTTTT. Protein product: CASRQSGATNEKLFF. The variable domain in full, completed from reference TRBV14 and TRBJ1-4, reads EAGVTQFPSHSVIEKGQTVTLRCDPISGHDNLYWYRRVMGKEIKFLLHFVKESKQDESGMPNNRFLAERTGGTYSTLKVQPAELEDSGVYFCASRQSGATNEKLFFGSGTQLSVL.